Each of the 8 T cell receptor beta chains below was sequenced from the same sample in a study of blood T cell repertoires in COVID-19. Profiled with immunoSEQ multiplex PCR; TCRdb holds only in-frame clones, not every one. The data show under 150,000 clones, about nine tenths seen once. Sequencing was carried out using peripheral blood. Receptors originate from a man in his fifties or sixties with COVID-19, enrolled during active disease.

The chain uses TRBV19 and TRBJ1-6; D unresolved. Between the trimmed V and J ends, which lost 7 bases and 6 bases, there was a span of 10 bases. Germline V gives CDR1 LNHDA, CDR2 SQIVND (reference sequence). This CDR3 has 13 residues. CDR3 nucleotides: TGTGCCAGTACGGGCAGCGGTAATTCACCCCTCCACTTT. Translation gives CASTGSGNSPLHF.

The rearrangement joins TRBV3-1 (or the pseudogene TRBV3-2) to TRBJ1-5, with D possibly matching TRBD1 (6 bases). Germline V CDR1 and CDR2: LGHDT, YNNKEL (reference sequence). CDR3 size: 15 residues. Trimming removed 4 bases from V and 3 bases from J, with 13 bases in between. This chain's CDR3 is CASSPLAGANQPQHF. In DNA, the CDR3 is TGTGCCAGCAGCCCCCTGGCAGGGGCCAATCAGCCCCAGCATTTT.

The chain uses TRBV9 and TRBJ2-1; the D gene is possibly TRBD2 (5 bases). Germline assignment: CDR1 SGDLS and CDR2 YYNGEE. This CDR3 comprises 13 residues. V shed 0 bases and J shed 6 bases, with 7 bases lying between them. CDR3 in DNA: TGTGCCAGCAGCGTAGGCAGCGGCAATGAGCAGTTCTTC. Amino acid sequence: CASSVGSGNEQFF.

V usage is TRBV4-3 and J usage is TRBJ2-6, with TRBD2 as a possible D gene (6 bases). V lost 4 bases, J lost 0 bases, and 10 bases lay in between. Germline assignment: CDR1 LGHNA and CDR2 YSLEER. The CDR3 has 16 residues. The CDR3 bases are TGCGCCAGCAGCCCCTCGACTAGCTCTGGGGCCAACGTCCTGACTTTC. Translation gives CASSPSTSSGANVLTF.

V gene TRBV18 combines with J gene TRBJ2-3; TRBD2 matches 8 bases. Germline V gene sequence: CDR1 KGHSH, CDR2 LQKENI. With 0 bases clipped from V and 5 bases from J, the junction kept 4 bases outside the gene matches. There are 15 residues in the CDR3. The CDR3 protein is CASSPPNGREDTQYF. The CDR3, as DNA: TGTGCCAGCTCACCACCGAACGGGAGGGAAGATACGCAGTATTTT.

The chain has TRBV7-2 and TRBJ1-2, with no clear D. This CDR3 is built from 14 residues. Deletions cut 5 bases from V and 6 bases from J, with 16 bases between. CDR1 and CDR2 from the germline V gene are SGHTA and FQGNSA. CDR3 amino acids: CASSHPDSRDGYTF. The CDR3 DNA is TGTGCCAGCAGCCACCCAGATTCGAGGGATGGCTACACCTTC.

This chain links TRBV5-1 with TRBJ2-7; 7 bases align to TRBD1. The CDR3 spans 14 residues. The germline V gene has CDR1 SGHRS and CDR2 YFSETQ. Trimming removed 5 bases from V and 2 bases from J; junction bases left unmatched: 7. The CDR3 DNA sequence: TGCGCCAGCAGATCCCGGGACAGCGCCTACGAGCAGTACTTC. Protein sequence: CASRSRDSAYEQYF.

The CDR3 spells CASSPLAVLYEQYF. The DNA of the CDR3 is TGTGCCAGCAGTCCCCTAGCGGTACTCTACGAGCAGTACTTC. This rearrangement joins TRBV27 to TRBJ2-7; TRBD2 matches at 7 bases. J lost 3 bases, V lost 5 bases, and 7 bases had no gene match. This CDR3 region has 14 residues. Germline loops: CDR1 MNHEY, CDR2 SMNVEV (reference sequence).